The clone carrying this T cell receptor (beta chain) was counted a few times. The source of the sample is a study of blood T cell repertoires in COVID-19. The wider study: Sites in the United States, Italy and Spain provided acute and convalescent COVID-19 samples. PBMCs, B-cell-depleted T cells, or T cells were the source of the cDNA or gDNA that made up the material.

As handled by the study authors: Estimation of nucleated cell counts was performed using reference gene primer amplification. TCRdb's table, derived via immunoSEQ multiplex PCR, lists solely in-frame clones and lacks some. The D gene and trimming were derived from the DNA, and the V and J assignments and clone size from that table. Among under 250,000 clones listed, roughly 80% were seen once. Germline lookup yields CDR1 SGHRS and CDR2 YFSETQ. Trimming took off 6 bases at V and 1 base at J, with 12 bases between the two ends. The CDR3 has 14 residues. This clonotype originated in a woman between 65 and 79 years old with acute or convalescent COVID-19. Sequenced material: peripheral blood. This chain links TRBV5-1 with TRBJ2-3, with D possibly matching TRBD2 (6 bases). CDR3 in amino acids: CASNPGSRTDTQYF. For the CDR3, the DNA is TGCGCCAGCAACCCCGGGAGCCGCACAGATACGCAGTATTTT.